These 21 T cell receptor beta chains share one sample of origin, sequenced in a study of T-cell memory formation after mild COVID-19. Using its own MiXCR run on the 5' RACE reads, TCRdb lists one record per CDR3 protein. The sample lists around 340,000 distinct CDR3 sequences, approximately 14% occurring once. Source material: PBMCs or a T cell subset sorted from them (not recorded which). All receptors come from a man aged 18 to 29 who had mild COVID-19 (a few samples of this study predate the infection). Cell type and time point are not known.

The chain employs TRBV7-2 and TRBJ1-1, with a tentative D call TRBD1 (5 bases). Trimming removed 1 base from V and 6 bases from J, with 12 bases in between. CDR1 and CDR2 from the germline V gene are SGHTA and FQGNSA. The CDR3 runs 14 residues. The CDR3 nucleotides are TGTGCCAGCAGCTTAGACCGGGGCCGACCTGAAGCTTTCTTT. This gives the protein CASSLDRGRPEAFF. Using reference TRBV7-2 and TRBJ1-1 for the parts outside the CDR3, the full variable domain is GAGVSQSPSNKVTEKGKDVELRCDPISGHTALYWYRQSLGQGLEFLIYFQGNSAPDKSGLPSDRFSAERTGGSVSTLTIQRTQQEDSAVYLCASSLDRGRPEAFFGQGTRLTVV.

This chain links TRBV7-9 with TRBJ2-2; 9 bases fit TRBD1. This CDR3 spans 18 amino acids. V trimming: 4 bases; J trimming: 4 bases; junction bases outside the gene matches: 13. In germline, CDR1 is SEHNR, CDR2 FQNEAQ (reference sequence). The chain's CDR3 is CASSWRRIRQGGTGELFF. In DNA, the CDR3 is TGTGCCAGCAGCTGGAGGAGAATCCGACAGGGGGGCACCGGGGAGCTGTTTTTT. The full variable domain, its missing parts supplied by reference TRBV7-9 and TRBJ2-2, is DTGVSQNPRHKITKRGQNVTFRCDPISEHNRLYWYRQTLGQGPEFLTYFQNEAQLEKSRLLSDRFSAERPKGSFSTLEIQRTEQGDSAMYLCASSWRRIRQGGTGELFFGEGSRLTVL.

This clonotype has more than one count but fewer than ten. The gene calls are TRBV4-2 and TRBJ2-2, with D uncertain. CDR3 size: 12 residues. Trimming stripped 1 base from V and 8 bases from J, with 5 bases between. Germline V CDR1 and CDR2: LGHNA, YNFKEQ. DNA of the CDR3: TGTGCCAGCAGCCAAGTCGGGGGGGAGCTGTTTTTT. It translates to CASSQVGGELFF.

This clonotype has a handful of counts. This rearrangement joins TRBV7-2 to TRBJ2-7; no definite D call. Germline CDR1 and CDR2: SGHTA and FQGNSA. The V and J ends lost 0 bases and 3 bases respectively, with 9 bases between them. The CDR3 covers 14 residues. CDR3 bases: TGTGCCAGCAGCTTAGCCCTTAGTGGCTACGAGCAGTACGTC. Its translation: CASSLALSGYEQYV.

The rearrangement links TRBV6-6 to TRBJ2-5; 11 bases match TRBD1. In germline, CDR1 is MNHNY, CDR2 SVGAGI (reference sequence). The CDR3 runs 15 residues. The V segment lost 2 bases and the J segment 6 bases; nucleotides outside the gene matches: 5. CDR3 amino acids: CASSYGTGGGKTQYF. The CDR3 coding sequence is TGTGCCAGCAGTTACGGGACAGGGGGGGGAAAGACCCAGTACTTC.

This clonotype has ten or more counts. V gene TRBV7-6 combines with J gene TRBJ2-5; the D is unclear. The CDR3 runs to 11 residues. Per germline, CDR1 SGHVS and CDR2 FNYEAQ. With 5 bases removed from V and 5 bases from J, the gap between germline ends came to 6 bases. The CDR3 protein is CASSPGETQYF. The CDR3 nucleotides are TGTGCCAGCAGCCCTGGGGAGACCCAGTACTTC. The whole variable domain, remainder taken from reference TRBV7-6 and TRBJ2-5, is GAGVSQSPRYKVTKRGQDVALRCDPISGHVSLYWYRQALGQGPEFLTYFNYEAQQDKSGLPNDRFSAERPEGSISTLTIQRTEQRDSAMYRCASSPGETQYFGPGTRLLVL.

The chain joins TRBV12-3 or TRBV12-4 to TRBJ2-3; D perhaps matches TRBD2 (7 bases). CDR3 length: 17 residues. The V gene lost 2 bases and the J gene lost 3 bases, with 18 bases spanning the gap. The CDR3 region has the DNA TGTGCCAGCAGTTTAAGTCGAGGGGGGGCCTCGACAGATACGCAGTATTTT. Protein product: CASSLSRGGASTDTQYF.

In DNA, the CDR3 is TGCAGTGCCCTTCCGGGGGGGGGGTCCTACGAGCAGTACGTC. It yields the protein CSALPGGGSYEQYV. The chain is built from TRBV20-1 and TRBJ2-7, with 8 bases matching TRBD2. With V trimmed by 6 bases and J by 1 base, 8 bases remained unmatched. CDR3 length: 14 residues. The germline V gene encodes CDR1 DFQATT and CDR2 SNEGSKA (reference sequence).

This clonotype was seen once. Mismatch with germline at one junction end may stem from a read error. The CDR3 DNA follows: TGTGCCATCGGTGACAGGGATCGCTCGGCTGAAGCTTTCTTT. Its translation is CAIGDRDRSAEAFF. The V and J genes are TRBV10-3 and TRBJ1-1; 7 bases align to TRBD1. The germline CDR1 and CDR2 sequences are ENHRY and SYGVKD. The CDR3 sequence is 14 residues long.

V gene TRBV6-6 combines with J gene TRBJ1-2; 7 bases are a match to TRBD1. The CDR3 is 12 amino acids. Unmatched junction bases numbered 5, after V lost 5 bases and J lost 8 bases. Germline V lookup: CDR1 MNHNY, CDR2 SVGAGI (reference sequence). CDR3 sequence: CASSQLGQGYTF. The CDR3 nucleotides read TGTGCCAGCAGTCAGTTGGGACAGGGCTACACCTTC.

This clonotype has more than one count but fewer than ten. This chain uses TRBV7-2 with TRBJ2-2, with 9 bases lining up with TRBD2. CDR3 length: 16 amino acids. Per the germline V gene, CDR1 is SGHTA and CDR2 is FQGNSA. The trim removed 0 bases at V and 6 bases at J, leaving 5 bases unmatched. The CDR3 DNA reads TGTGCCAGCAGCTTAGCTTTGCGGGGGGGCCCCGGGGAGCTGTTTTTT. Translation gives CASSLALRGGPGELFF.

This clonotype was seen many times. The V call is TRBV6-2 or TRBV6-3, the J call TRBJ1-4, with D unresolved. V shed 5 bases and J shed 6 bases, with 10 bases lying between them. The CDR3 runs 13 residues. The germline V gene has CDR1 MNHEY and CDR2 SVGEGT. This CDR3 reads CASSIDAYEKLFF. The CDR3 DNA is TGTGCCAGCAGTATCGACGCTTATGAAAAACTGTTTTTT.

This clonotype was observed a few times. This chain connects TRBV9 to TRBJ2-5, with 13 bases identical to TRBD2. Trimming at V came to 4 bases and at J to 4 bases, leaving 4 bases not matched to a gene. The V gene's germline CDR1 is SGDLS and CDR2 YYNGEE. This CDR3 is built from 15 residues. The CDR3 DNA reads as TGTGCCAGCAGCCCCCGACTAGCGGGAGGAGAGACCCAGTACTTC. Its protein is CASSPRLAGGETQYF.

There are a few counts of this clonotype. The V call is TRBV6-6, the J call TRBJ1-6; 8 bases are a match to TRBD1. Germline V lookup: CDR1 MNHNY, CDR2 SVGAGI (reference sequence). Trimming took 6 bases from V and 4 from J; bases not matched to a gene: 8. The CDR3 is made up of 16 amino acids. The CDR3 nucleotides are TGTGCCAGCAGACGACAGGGGACTCCGTATAATTCACCCCTCCACTTT. It specifies CASRRQGTPYNSPLHF.

The sample holds a few counts of this clonotype. The rearrangement joins TRBV4-1 to TRBJ1-5; weak D call: TRBD1 (5 bases). Trimming cost V 4 bases and J 7 bases, with 23 bases left between them. CDR1 is MGHRA, CDR2 YSYEKL, per germline. This CDR3 spans 17 amino acids. The CDR3 is CASSLQWGDQAEQPQHF. In DNA form, the CDR3 reads TGCGCCAGCAGCCTTCAATGGGGGGATCAAGCCGAACAGCCCCAGCATTTT.

The chain combines TRBV24-1 with TRBJ2-1; possible D gene TRBD2, 5 bases. The V end lost 3 bases, the J end lost 6 bases, and 11 bases lay between the germline ends. CDR1 and CDR2 from the germline V gene are KGHDR and SFDVKD. The CDR3 has 14 amino acids. The DNA for the CDR3 is TGTGCCACCAGTGATCTCGGACTTCCCAATGAGCAGTTCTTC. This sequence encodes CATSDLGLPNEQFF.

This sequence joins TRBV6-5 and TRBJ2-7; 9 positions match TRBD1. Germline CDR1 is MNHEY and CDR2 is SVGAGI. The CDR3 length is 13 residues. V lost 4 bases, J lost 10 bases, and 8 bases stayed unmatched. The CDR3 protein is CASSSGTGTIQYF. The DNA of the CDR3 is TGTGCCAGCAGTTCTGGGACAGGGACGATCCAGTACTTC.

The CDR3 reads CASSLAGTTARAYSYTF. CDR3 in DNA: TGCGCCAGCAGCTTGGCCGGTACCACGGCCAGGGCGTATAGCTACACCTTC. The rearrangement uses TRBV5-1 and TRBJ1-2; possibly TRBD1 for D (5 bases). The CDR3 is made up of 17 amino acids. V was pared by 0 bases and J by 9 bases, with 24 bases between. Germline V lookup: CDR1 SGHRS, CDR2 YFSETQ.

The rearrangement joins TRBV4-3 to TRBJ2-2; tentative D call: TRBD1 (5 bases). V lost 0 bases to trimming and J lost 1 base, with 15 bases between them. This CDR3 contains 18 residues. Germline lookup yields CDR1 LGHNA and CDR2 YSLEER. CDR3 loop: CASSQELSRALNTGELFF. The CDR3 DNA follows: TGCGCCAGCAGCCAAGAGCTTAGCAGGGCTTTGAACACCGGGGAGCTGTTTTTT.

This clonotype was detected many times. CDR3 nucleotide sequence: TGCGCCAGCAGTGCCGGTCTCACAGATACGCAGTATTTT. Its protein product is CASSAGLTDTQYF. V is TRBV10-1 and J is TRBJ2-3, with D unresolved. Trimming shortened V by 4 bases and J by 2 bases, and 7 bases separated the two germline ends. CDR3 length: 13 amino acids. Germline CDR1 WNHNN, CDR2 SYGVQD (reference sequence).

V is TRBV12-5 and J is TRBJ2-1, with 8 bases aligning to TRBD1. The length of the CDR3 is 14 residues. V shed 1 base, J shed 6 bases, and the junction held 2 bases outside the gene matches. Germline CDR1 LGHNT, CDR2 FRNRAP. The CDR3 reads CASGLATGANEQFF. CDR3 nucleotide sequence: TGTGCTAGTGGTTTGGCGACAGGGGCCAATGAGCAGTTCTTC. Looking up the rest from reference TRBV12-5 and TRBJ2-1 gives the full variable domain: DARVTQTPRHKVTEMGQEVTMRCQPILGHNTVFWYRQTMMQGLELLAYFRNRAPLDDSGMPKDRFSAEMPDATLATLKIQPSEPRDSAVYFCASGLATGANEQFFGPGTRLTVL.